Listed below are T cell receptor beta chains from one sample, sequenced in a study of Graves' ophthalmopathy and Graves' hyperthyroidism. Each CDR3 protein gets one entry after TCRdb re-called the multiplex PCR reads with MiXCR. The sample lists some 750,000 distinct CDR3 sequences; roughly 41% were seen once. Material: peripheral blood. These receptors were obtained from an adult man with Graves' ophthalmopathy. Both conserved end residues are part of each CDR3. The D gene is left open where the match is weak. Clone size is shown for a subset of rows, as once, few, many or a class of expanded clone.

clone_size j_call v_call d_call cdr3_aa cdr3_nt
- TRBJ2-2 TRBV25-1 - CASSATPFQGRNTGELFF TGTGCCAGCAGTGCTACCCCTTTCCAGGGTAGGAACACCGGGGAGCTGTTTTTT
- TRBJ1-3 TRBV7-2 - CASSPKGLPAGGNTIYF TGTGCCAGCAGCCCTAAGGGACTACCTGCCGGAGGAAACACCATATATTTT
few TRBJ1-1 TRBV5-1 - CASSLEGMGAFF TGCGCCAGCAGCTTGGAGGGGATGGGGGCTTTCTTT
- TRBJ2-7 TRBV7-2 - CASSLNPGYEQYF TGTGCCAGCAGCTTAAACCCCGGCTACGAGCAGTACTTC
- TRBJ1-4 TRBV7-9 - CASSPQGWGEKLFF TGTGCCAGCAGCCCCCAGGGGTGGGGAGAAAAACTGTTTTTT
few TRBJ2-7 TRBV9 TRBD1 CASGRGQGAYEQYF TGTGCCAGCGGGAGGGGACAGGGGGCTTACGAGCAGTACTTC
many TRBJ2-7 TRBV10-2 - CASGQGSYEQYF TGCGCCAGCGGCCAAGGCTCCTACGAGCAGTACTTC
- TRBJ2-5 TRBV25-1 - CASRKTPAGETHYF TGTGCCAGCAGAAAAACCCCGGCGGGCGAGACCCACTACTTC
- TRBJ2-5 TRBV7-9 - CASSLASFWAVPNQETQYF TGTGCCAGCAGCTTAGCCTCGTTTTGGGCCGTCCCTAACCAAGAGACCCAGTACTTC
many TRBJ1-2 TRBV7-9 TRBD1 CASSPTEPGQGEYDYGYTF TGTGCCAGCAGCCCGACCGAACCGGGACAGGGGGAGTATGACTATGGCTACACCTTC
many TRBJ1-4 TRBV2 - CASSERDTAATNEKLFF TGTGCCAGCAGCGAACGGGACACGGCTGCAACTAATGAAAAACTGTTTTTT
many TRBJ1-4 TRBV7-9 - CASSPDVNEKLFF TGTGCCAGCAGCCCAGACGTTAATGAAAAACTGTTTTTT
few TRBJ2-2 TRBV25-1 - CASSPEATGTGELFF TGTGCCAGCAGCCCCGAGGCGACAGGTACCGGGGAGCTGTTTTTT
- TRBJ1-2 TRBV7-9 - CASSLGEPGRYGYTF TGTGCCAGCAGCTTAGGGGAGCCGGGACGCTATGGCTACACCTTC
many TRBJ2-5 TRBV24-1 TRBD1 CATSDPTGIGFETQYF TGTGCCACCAGTGACCCGACAGGGATCGGGTTCGAGACCCAGTACTTC
- TRBJ2-5 TRBV20-1 TRBD1 CSATDRGRLETQYF TGCAGTGCTACCGACAGGGGACGACTAGAGACCCAGTACTTC
many TRBJ1-3 TRBV7-9 - CASSSDGRISGNTIYF TGTGCCAGCAGCTCGGACGGAAGAATCTCTGGAAACACCATATATTTT
- TRBJ1-4 TRBV10-3 - CAISEAAGDGEKLFF TGTGCCATCAGCGAGGCGGCAGGGGATGGCGAAAAACTGTTTTTT
- TRBJ1-5 TRBV7-3 TRBD1 CASSTRTGGRQPQHF TGTGCCAGCAGCACGAGGACAGGGGGCCGTCAGCCCCAGCATTTT
- TRBJ2-6 TRBV7-9 TRBD1 CASSPTGALVNVLTF TGTGCCAGCAGCCCGACAGGGGCCCTCGTCAACGTCCTGACTTTC
- TRBJ2-6 TRBV20-1 - CSAIRTDTGANVLTF TGCAGTGCTATTCGGACAGACACCGGGGCCAACGTCCTGACTTTC
few TRBJ2-3 TRBV29-1 - CSVNWVGRSTDTQYF TGCAGCGTCAACTGGGTCGGCAGGAGCACAGATACGCAGTATTTT
once TRBJ2-2 TRBV2 - CASRYDTNTGELFF TGTGCCAGCAGATACGACACAAACACCGGGGAGCTGTTTTTT
many TRBJ2-5 TRBV7-2 - CASSRAAGNGETQYF TGTGCCAGCAGCCGCGCGGCAGGGAATGGCGAGACCCAGTACTTC
many TRBJ1-1 TRBV7-9 - CASSLEARGTEAFF TGTGCCAGCAGCTTAGAGGCTAGGGGCACTGAAGCTTTCTTT
- TRBJ1-2 TRBV28 TRBD1 CASSSRGRGGYTF TGTGCCAGCAGTTCCAGGGGGCGTGGAGGCTACACCTTC
few TRBJ2-7 TRBV15 - CATSWTQGSYEQYF TGTGCCACCAGCTGGACACAGGGCTCCTACGAGCAGTACTTC
- TRBJ2-1 TRBV4-3 TRBD2 CASSLGLAGYEQFF TGCGCCAGCAGCTTAGGACTAGCGGGGTATGAGCAGTTCTTC
- TRBJ1-2 TRBV13 - CASSQEADMGGHTF TGTGCCAGCAGCCAAGAGGCGGACATGGGAGGCCACACCTTC
many TRBJ1-2 TRBV15 - CATSRDRVGVGYTF TGTGCCACCAGCAGAGATCGGGTCGGCGTCGGCTACACCTTC
- TRBJ1-6 TRBV15 - CAASSQRGRDNSPLHF TGTGCCGCCAGCAGCCAACGAGGGCGGGACAATTCACCCCTCCACTTT
- TRBJ1-1 TRBV29-1 - CSVERSGLVMNTEAFF TGCAGCGTTGAAAGGAGTGGGCTGGTCATGAACACTGAAGCTTTCTTT
many TRBJ2-7 TRBV29-1 - CSVESSADSYEQYF TGCAGCGTTGAATCTAGCGCGGACTCCTACGAGCAGTACTTC
- TRBJ1-2 TRBV29-1 TRBD1 CSVEGQGSDYGYTF TGCAGCGTTGAGGGACAGGGTAGTGACTATGGCTACACCTTC
once TRBJ1-4 TRBV11-1 - CASSDAGINEKLFF TGTGCCAGCAGCGACGCGGGGATTAATGAAAAACTGTTTTTT
- TRBJ2-7 TRBV2 - CASSYTQGVYEQYF TGTGCCAGCAGTTATACCCAGGGTGTCTACGAGCAGTACTTC
- TRBJ2-2 TRBV25-1 - CSSSDIAGELFF TGTTCCAGCAGTGATATAGCCGGGGAGCTGTTTTTT
few TRBJ2-1 TRBV7-3 TRBD1 CASSPRDRPNNEQFF TGTGCCAGCAGCCCCCGGGACAGACCAAACAATGAGCAGTTCTTC
- TRBJ1-1 TRBV5-6 TRBD1 CASSISDRGYTEAFF TGTGCCAGCAGCATCTCCGACAGGGGATATACTGAAGCTTTCTTT
once TRBJ2-5 TRBV5-1 - CASSSGSGETQCF TGCGCCAGCAGTTCCGGGAGTGGGGAGACCCAGTGCTTC
- TRBJ1-1 TRBV25-1 - CASSPRWVTEAFF TGTGCCAGCAGTCCTCGGTGGGTCACTGAAGCTTTCTTT
- TRBJ2-2 TRBV7-9 - CASTYALNTGELFF TGTGCCAGCACCTACGCGCTTAACACCGGGGAGCTGTTTTTT
- TRBJ1-4 TRBV7-9 - CASSLAGDNEKLFF TGTGCCAGCAGCTTGGCAGGGGATAATGAAAAACTGTTTTTT
few TRBJ1-5 TRBV28 - CASSLGLPQHF TGTGCCAGCAGTTTAGGGCTGCCCCAGCATTTT
- TRBJ2-5 TRBV5-6 - CASNLPQGTQETQYF TGTGCCAGCAACCTTCCACAGGGTACACAAGAGACCCAGTACTTC
many TRBJ1-2 TRBV7-2 - CASSLGTETNYGYTF TGTGCCAGCAGCTTAGGGACGGAAACTAACTATGGCTACACCTTC
many TRBJ2-7 TRBV7-2 TRBD1 CASSNGQGGEQYF TGTGCCAGCAGCAATGGACAGGGAGGCGAGCAGTACTTC
few TRBJ2-6 TRBV19 - CASSPRGSHSGANVLTF TGTGCCAGTAGTCCAAGGGGCTCGCACTCTGGGGCCAACGTCCTGACTTTC
few TRBJ2-2 TRBV25-1 - CASSELSDTGELFF TGTGCCAGCAGTGAATTGTCAGACACCGGGGAGCTGTTTTTT